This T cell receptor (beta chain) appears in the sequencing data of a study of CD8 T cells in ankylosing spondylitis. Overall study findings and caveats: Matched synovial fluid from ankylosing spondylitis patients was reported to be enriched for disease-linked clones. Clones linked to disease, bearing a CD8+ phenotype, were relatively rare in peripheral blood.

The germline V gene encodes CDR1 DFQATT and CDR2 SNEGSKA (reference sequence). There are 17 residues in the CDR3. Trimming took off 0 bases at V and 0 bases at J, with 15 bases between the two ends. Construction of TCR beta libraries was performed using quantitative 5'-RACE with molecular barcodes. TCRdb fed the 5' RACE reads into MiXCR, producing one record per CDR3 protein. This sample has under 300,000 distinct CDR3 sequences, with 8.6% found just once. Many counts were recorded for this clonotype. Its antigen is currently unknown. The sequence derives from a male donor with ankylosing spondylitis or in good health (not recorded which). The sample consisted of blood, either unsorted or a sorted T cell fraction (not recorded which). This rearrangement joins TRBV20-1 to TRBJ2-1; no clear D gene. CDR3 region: CSARDPLTLSSYNEQFF. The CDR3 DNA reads TGCAGTGCTAGAGACCCCTTGACCCTGAGCTCCTACAATGAGCAGTTCTTC.